This T cell receptor (beta chain) originates from a study of cytomegalovirus exposure and HLA in healthy donors. Overall study findings and caveats: In the roughly 120 validation repertoires, a later analysis found that first-cohort TCR clusters tended to co-occur. CMV antigen specificity of a few CMV-associated chains was confirmed in vitro. According to the study, about 180 TCR beta chains were cytomegalovirus-associated.

The donors were members of the approximately 120-subject validation cohort (separate from the roughly 670-subject first cohort). Some clones are missing from TCRdb's copy, which holds only in-frame ones; the method was immunoSEQ multiplex PCR. The sample holds a few hundred thousand clones, over 80% seen once. Note on this clone: Its antigen is currently unknown.

Germline CDR1 and CDR2: SGHRS and YFSETQ. With V trimmed by 0 bases and J by 6 bases, 10 bases remained unmatched. This CDR3 is 16 amino acids long. This TCR came from a woman under 40 in good health and CMV-seropositive. Sample: PBMCs. The chain combines TRBV5-1 with TRBJ2-7, with 9 positions matching TRBD2. In DNA, the CDR3 is TGCGCCAGCAGCTTGGTGGGGACTAGCATTAGTTCCGAGCAGTACTTC. Amino acid sequence: CASSLVGTSISSEQYF.